Listed below are T cell receptor beta chains from one sample, sequenced in a study of T-cell reconstitution after alpha-beta-depleted transplantation in children. TCRdb re-called the PCR reads through MiXCR, storing one row per CDR3 protein. This table holds around 450,000 distinct CDR3 sequences, about a sixth found once. Source: PBMCs, mostly from graft donor cells, taken 360 days after TCRalphabeta/CD19-depleted stem cell transplant. These receptors were collected from a boy in the first two years of life who had a stem cell transplant for Wiskott-Aldrich syndrome, so the T cells may come from the graft donor. The CDR3 runs from the conserved cysteine through the conserved F or W. The D gene is left open where the match is weak. Size tells how often a clone was seen (once, few, many) or the class of an expanded clone, and some rows leave it out.

size: NA
V: TRBV6-5
D: NA
J: TRBJ1-4
CDR3: CASSYLGSGGKLFF
DNA: TGTGCCAGCAGTTACCTGGGCTCGGGGGGAAAACTGTTTTTT

size: few
V: TRBV18
D: TRBD2
J: TRBJ2-7
CDR3: CASSINGRTGYEQYF
DNA: TGTGCCAGCTCAATTAACGGGAGGACCGGATACGAGCAGTACTTC

size: NA
V: TRBV5-1
D: TRBD2
J: TRBJ2-3
CDR3: CASSSGLAHTDTQYF
DNA: TGCGCCAGCAGCTCCGGACTAGCGCACACAGATACGCAGTATTTT

size: NA
V: TRBV18
D: NA
J: TRBJ2-2
CDR3: CASSPGLLGIGELFF
DNA: TGTGCCAGCTCACCAGGATTGTTAGGCATCGGGGAGCTGTTTTTT

size: NA
V: TRBV5-1
D: NA
J: TRBJ2-3
CDR3: CASSIGQTDTQYF
DNA: TGCGCCAGCAGCATCGGACAGACAGATACGCAGTATTTT

size: many
V: TRBV4-1
D: TRBD2
J: TRBJ2-5
CDR3: CASSHRLAAQETQYF
DNA: TGCGCCAGCAGCCACAGACTAGCGGCTCAAGAGACCCAGTACTTC

size: few
V: TRBV18
D: NA
J: TRBJ1-5
CDR3: CASSQAGRNQPQHF
DNA: TGTGCCAGCTCACAAGCAGGGCGCAATCAGCCCCAGCATTTT

size: many
V: TRBV5-1
D: NA
J: TRBJ2-3
CDR3: CASSSGTLGTDTQYF
DNA: TGCGCCAGCAGCTCTGGGACCCTGGGCACAGATACGCAGTATTTT

size: many
V: TRBV6-5
D: NA
J: TRBJ2-3
CDR3: CASSYSYGSSTDTQYF
DNA: TGTGCCAGCAGTTACTCGTACGGGAGTAGCACAGATACGCAGTATTTT

size: NA
V: TRBV5-1
D: TRBD2
J: TRBJ2-1
CDR3: CASSFSGSKNNEQFF
DNA: TGCGCCAGCAGCTTTAGCGGGAGTAAAAACAATGAGCAGTTCTTC

size: few
V: TRBV16
D: NA
J: TRBJ2-7
CDR3: CASSQLNSAIREQYF
DNA: TGTGCCAGCAGCCAATTGAATAGCGCAATAAGGGAGCAGTACTTC

size: NA
V: TRBV20-1
D: NA
J: TRBJ2-1
CDR3: CSATGSEQFF
DNA: TGCAGTGCTACGGGATCTGAGCAGTTCTTC

size: NA
V: TRBV19
D: TRBD2
J: TRBJ2-1
CDR3: CASSILLAGGSEQFF
DNA: TGTGCCAGTAGTATCCTCCTAGCGGGCGGGAGTGAGCAGTTCTTC

size: NA
V: TRBV3-1
D: NA
J: TRBJ1-5
CDR3: CASSQDKTQPQHF
DNA: TGTGCCAGCAGCCAAGATAAAACCCAGCCCCAGCATTTT

size: few
V: TRBV2
D: NA
J: TRBJ2-1
CDR3: CASISTGPSSYNEQFF
DNA: TGTGCCAGCATCTCGACAGGCCCAAGCTCCTACAATGAGCAGTTCTTC

size: NA
V: TRBV5-1
D: NA
J: TRBJ1-2
CDR3: CASSFRDTNYGYTF
DNA: TGCGCCAGCAGCTTTCGGGATACGAACTATGGCTACACCTTC

size: few
V: TRBV7-2
D: NA
J: TRBJ2-1
CDR3: CASGRGARSSYNEQFF
DNA: TGTGCCAGCGGCCGTGGAGCGAGGAGCTCCTACAATGAGCAGTTCTTC

size: NA
V: TRBV3-1
D: NA
J: TRBJ2-1
CDR3: CASSQDLVLSSYNEQFF
DNA: TGTGCCAGCAGCCAAGATCTGGTTCTGAGCTCCTACAATGAGCAGTTCTTC

size: many
V: TRBV12-3/TRBV12-4
D: NA
J: TRBJ2-5
CDR3: CASSLPKETQYF
DNA: TGTGCCAGCAGTTTACCAAAAGAGACCCAGTACTTC

size: few
V: TRBV29-1
D: NA
J: TRBJ2-3
CDR3: CSVKGPRTLLTDTQYF
DNA: TGCAGCGTAAAGGGGCCCAGGACTCTCCTCACAGATACGCAGTATTTT

size: few
V: TRBV24-1
D: TRBD2
J: TRBJ2-1
CDR3: CATGTSGSINEQFF
DNA: TGTGCCACAGGGACTAGCGGGAGCATCAATGAGCAGTTCTTC

size: once
V: TRBV12-3/TRBV12-4
D: NA
J: TRBJ1-2
CDR3: CASSLRRYGYTF
DNA: TGTGCCAGCAGTTTGCGCAGATATGGCTACACCTTC

size: NA
V: TRBV12-3/TRBV12-4
D: TRBD1
J: TRBJ1-6
CDR3: CASRQRTGSRFNSPLHF
DNA: TGTGCCAGCAGGCAGAGGACAGGCTCCCGTTTTAATTCACCCCTCCACTTT

size: few
V: TRBV20-1
D: NA
J: TRBJ2-7
CDR3: CSASAPAQKASEQYF
DNA: TGCAGTGCTAGCGCCCCGGCCCAGAAAGCCTCCGAGCAGTACTTC

size: once
V: TRBV5-5
D: NA
J: TRBJ2-7
CDR3: CASSLLGLHHEQYF
DNA: TGTGCCAGCAGCTTGCTGGGACTCCACCACGAGCAGTACTTC

size: few
V: TRBV19
D: NA
J: TRBJ2-1
CDR3: CASSDLGNHYNEQFF
DNA: TGTGCCAGTAGTGATCTAGGAAACCACTACAATGAGCAGTTCTTC

size: NA
V: TRBV5-5
D: NA
J: TRBJ2-7
CDR3: CASSTTGTSFYEQYF
DNA: TGTGCCAGCAGCACTACCGGGACTTCCTTCTACGAGCAGTACTTC

size: few
V: TRBV7-2
D: NA
J: TRBJ1-1
CDR3: CASSLGQKYTEAFF
DNA: TGTGCCAGCAGCTTAGGGCAGAAGTACACTGAAGCTTTCTTT

size: few
V: TRBV7-9
D: TRBD1
J: TRBJ1-1
CDR3: CASSYRTGSGFGAFF
DNA: TGTGCCAGCAGCTACCGGACAGGGTCGGGCTTTGGAGCTTTCTTT

size: NA
V: TRBV4-3
D: NA
J: TRBJ2-3
CDR3: CASSHDSQGADTQYF
DNA: TGCGCCAGCAGCCATGACTCTCAGGGTGCAGATACGCAGTATTTT

size: few
V: TRBV12-3/TRBV12-4
D: TRBD1
J: TRBJ1-1
CDR3: CASSLDQGDRAFF
DNA: TGTGCCAGCAGTCTTGACCAGGGGGATAGAGCTTTCTTT

size: once
V: TRBV20-1
D: TRBD2
J: TRBJ2-5
CDR3: CSARGAGGGPGSETQYF
DNA: TGCAGTGCTAGAGGGGCCGGCGGGGGGCCTGGATCGGAGACCCAGTACTTC

size: NA
V: TRBV5-1
D: NA
J: TRBJ2-2
CDR3: CASTPEVDTGELFF
DNA: TGCGCCAGCACCCCTGAGGTGGACACCGGGGAGCTGTTTTTT

size: NA
V: TRBV12-3/TRBV12-4
D: NA
J: TRBJ2-3
CDR3: CASSLKRTSTDTQYF
DNA: TGTGCCAGCAGTTTAAAGCGGACTAGCACAGATACGCAGTATTTT

size: few
V: TRBV29-1
D: TRBD2
J: TRBJ2-7
CDR3: CSVEDTGGSYEQYF
DNA: TGCAGCGTTGAAGATACGGGGGGCTCCTACGAGCAGTACTTC

size: few
V: TRBV11-3
D: TRBD2
J: TRBJ2-3
CDR3: CASSGPTSGRFADTQYF
DNA: TGTGCCAGCAGCGGACCGACTAGCGGGAGGTTCGCAGATACGCAGTATTTT

size: NA
V: TRBV12-3/TRBV12-4
D: NA
J: TRBJ2-5
CDR3: CASSLDRSRETQYF
DNA: TGTGCCAGCAGTTTAGACAGGTCGAGGGAGACCCAGTACTTC

size: few
V: TRBV12-3/TRBV12-4
D: NA
J: TRBJ1-6
CDR3: CASSLPGRNSPLHF
DNA: TGTGCCAGCAGTTTACCAGGGCGCAATTCACCCCTCCACTTT

size: NA
V: TRBV4-2
D: NA
J: TRBJ1-4
CDR3: CASSQDGQLEKLFF
DNA: TGTGCCAGCAGCCAAGATGGTCAGCTTGAAAAACTGTTTTTT

size: NA
V: TRBV5-6
D: TRBD2
J: TRBJ2-3
CDR3: CASSLALAGVDSTDTQYF
DNA: TGTGCCAGCAGCTTGGCCCTAGCGGGCGTCGACAGCACAGATACGCAGTATTTT

size: few
V: TRBV28
D: NA
J: TRBJ2-5
CDR3: CASSSWTGRVETQYF
DNA: TGTGCCAGCAGTTCCTGGACAGGGAGGGTAGAGACCCAGTACTTC

size: many
V: TRBV12-3/TRBV12-4
D: TRBD2
J: TRBJ2-7
CDR3: CASSPSAGMYEQYF
DNA: TGTGCCAGCAGCCCATCAGCGGGAATGTACGAGCAGTACTTC

size: few
V: TRBV30
D: TRBD1
J: TRBJ2-3
CDR3: CAWSQGADTQYF
DNA: TGTGCCTGGAGTCAGGGGGCAGATACGCAGTATTTT

size: NA
V: TRBV7-9
D: TRBD1
J: TRBJ2-4
CDR3: CASSLGQGGKNIQYF
DNA: TGTGCCAGCAGCCTGGGACAGGGAGGCAAAAACATTCAGTACTTC

size: few
V: TRBV10-3
D: TRBD2
J: TRBJ2-1
CDR3: CAISYGLAGDPYNEQFF
DNA: TGTGCCATCAGTTATGGACTAGCGGGAGACCCTTACAATGAGCAGTTCTTC

size: few
V: TRBV12-3/TRBV12-4
D: TRBD2
J: TRBJ2-3
CDR3: CASSFMAGGADTQYF
DNA: TGTGCCAGCAGTTTTATGGCGGGGGGCGCAGATACGCAGTATTTT

size: NA
V: TRBV11-2
D: NA
J: TRBJ2-1
CDR3: CASSSISLRRYWDNEQFF
DNA: TGTGCCAGCAGCTCAATTTCACTCAGAAGGTACTGGGACAATGAGCAGTTCTTC

size: NA
V: TRBV25-1
D: TRBD1
J: TRBJ1-2
CDR3: CASSTWTGFNYGYTF
DNA: TGTGCCAGCAGTACCTGGACAGGTTTTAACTATGGCTACACCTTC

size: NA
V: TRBV11-2
D: TRBD2
J: TRBJ2-7
CDR3: CASSPRLAGEVGYYEQYF
DNA: TGTGCCAGCAGCCCCAGGCTAGCGGGGGAGGTGGGGTACTACGAGCAGTACTTC

size: few
V: TRBV7-9
D: TRBD1
J: TRBJ2-5
CDR3: CASSDDRAKGTQYF
DNA: TGTGCCAGCAGCGACGACAGGGCCAAGGGGACCCAGTACTTC

size: NA
V: TRBV19
D: TRBD1
J: TRBJ2-7
CDR3: CASSPHQGALNEQYF
DNA: TGTGCCAGTAGCCCGCACCAGGGGGCGCTTAACGAGCAGTACTTC

size: few
V: TRBV6-2/TRBV6-3
D: TRBD2
J: TRBJ2-1
CDR3: CASTPSGSLHNEQFF
DNA: TGTGCCAGCACCCCTAGCGGGAGCCTTCACAATGAGCAGTTCTTC

size: NA
V: TRBV20-1
D: NA
J: TRBJ2-3
CDR3: CSASTTPVYTQYF
DNA: TGCAGTGCGAGTACTACTCCGGTATATACGCAGTATTTT

size: few
V: TRBV5-1
D: TRBD1
J: TRBJ1-4
CDR3: CASSFGTVDEKLFF
DNA: TGCGCCAGCAGCTTCGGGACAGTGGATGAAAAACTGTTTTTT

size: many
V: TRBV7-2
D: NA
J: TRBJ2-1
CDR3: CASSLVRYSGNEQFF
DNA: TGTGCCAGCAGCTTAGTTAGATATTCGGGCAATGAGCAGTTCTTC